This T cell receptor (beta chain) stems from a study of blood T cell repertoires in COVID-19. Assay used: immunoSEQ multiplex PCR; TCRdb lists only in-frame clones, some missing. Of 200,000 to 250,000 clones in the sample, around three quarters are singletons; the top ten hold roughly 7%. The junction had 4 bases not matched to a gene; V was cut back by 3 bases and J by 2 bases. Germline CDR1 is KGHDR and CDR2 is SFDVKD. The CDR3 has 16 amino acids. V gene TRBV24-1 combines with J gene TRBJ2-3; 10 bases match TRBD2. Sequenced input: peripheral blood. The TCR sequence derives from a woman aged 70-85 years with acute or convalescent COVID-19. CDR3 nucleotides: TGTGCCACCAGTGATACGACTAGCGGGTACACAGATACGCAGTATTTT. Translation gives CATSDTTSGYTDTQYF.